This TCR beta chain is from a study of blood T cell repertoires in COVID-19. Libraries were prepared by immunoSEQ multiplex PCR; TCRdb keeps only in-frame clonotypes and omits some of them. This repertoire shows under 250,000 clones, approximately 80% found once; its top ten account for around 2%. Germline CDR1 and CDR2: SGHNT and YYREEE (reference sequence). V was cut by 1 base and J by 2 bases, with 9 bases left in between. This CDR3 is 14 amino acids long. Sequencing used peripheral blood. The TCR was taken from a young man who had recovered from COVID-19. The chain couples TRBV5-4 to TRBJ2-5, with D unclear. The DNA of the CDR3 is TGTGCCAGCAGCTTGATCACAGAACAAGAGACCCAGTACTTC. Protein sequence: CASSLITEQETQYF.